This T cell receptor beta chain stems from a study of identical twins. Unmatched junction bases numbered 3, after V lost 3 bases and J lost 2 bases. The CDR3 runs 15 residues. Germline V gives CDR1 SEHNR, CDR2 FQNEAQ (reference sequence). TCRdb re-called the 5' RACE reads with MiXCR, one entry per CDR3 protein. The repertoire holds approximately 1.8 million distinct CDR3 sequences, with around a third as singletons. This clonotype came up many times. The source of this sequence is a newborn girl in good health. The V call is TRBV7-9, the J call TRBJ2-1, with 8 bases aligning to TRBD2. Sequenced input: cord blood. CDR3 loop: CASSFTSGTYNEQFF. In DNA, the CDR3 is TGTGCCAGCAGCTTCACTAGCGGTACCTACAATGAGCAGTTCTTC.